This entry lists 4 T cell receptor beta chains sequenced from one sample in a study of cytotoxic CD8 clonotypes in ibrutinib-treated CLL (dated by TCRdb to about 2021). Library preparation used the immunoSEQ multiplex PCR assay. Sourced from immuneACCESS, this table was stored by TCRdb with only in-frame sequences that have V and J called. A share of the clones is absent; for the studies checked, an unresolved V gene accounts for under half, and the remainder has no known explanation. The sample data list around 140,000 clones, and roughly 85% of these were observed just once. 2% to 2.5% of the sample comes from the top ten. In the paper's terms, the time point label means: approximately 25 months on ibrutinib. This specimen consisted of PBMCs, obtained after 24 months of ibrutinib treatment. The receptors stem from a human donor with chronic lymphocytic leukemia.

V usage is TRBV7-2 and J usage is TRBJ2-1; D is uncertain. With 2 bases removed from V and 3 bases from J, the gap between germline ends came to 5 bases. Germline-derived CDR1 and CDR2 are SGHTA and FQGNSA. The CDR3 contains 13 residues. CDR3 DNA: TGTGCCAGCAGCTTAACCATCTACAATGAGCAGTTCTTC. Translating it yields CASSLTIYNEQFF. Full variable domain (outside the CDR3, taken from reference TRBV7-2 and TRBJ2-1): GAGVSQSPSNKVTEKGKDVELRCDPISGHTALYWYRQSLGQGLEFLIYFQGNSAPDKSGLPSDRFSAERTGGSVSTLTIQRTQQEDSAVYLCASSLTIYNEQFFGPGTRLTVL.

The chain joins TRBV7-9 to TRBJ1-5; TRBD1 matches 7 bases. Germline V lookup: CDR1 SEHNR, CDR2 FQNEAQ (reference sequence). The V segment lost 5 bases and the J segment 3 bases; nucleotides outside the gene matches: 1. The CDR3 is 13 amino acids. CDR3: CASSGQANQPQHF. The CDR3 DNA reads as TGTGCCAGCAGCGGACAGGCCAATCAGCCCCAGCATTTT. Complete variable domain (other parts from reference TRBV7-9 and TRBJ1-5): DTGVSQNPRHKITKRGQNVTFRCDPISEHNRLYWYRQTLGQGPEFLTYFQNEAQLEKSRLLSDRFSAERPKGSFSTLEIQRTEQGDSAMYLCASSGQANQPQHFGDGTRLSIL.

The gene calls are TRBV5-5 and TRBJ1-5; 9 positions match TRBD1. Looked up from germline, CDR1 is SGHKS and CDR2 is YYEKEE (reference sequence). This CDR3 has 16 residues. V lost 0 bases and J lost 7; bases outside the gene matches: 8. The chain's CDR3 is CASSLGGGQGRQPQHF. As DNA, the CDR3 is TGTGCCAGCAGCTTGGGGGGTGGACAGGGGAGGCAGCCCCAGCATTTT.

The genes are TRBV2 and TRBJ1-2; D is undetermined. The length of the CDR3 is 12 residues. Germline CDR1 reads SNHLY; CDR2 reads FYNNEI. V was pared by 2 bases and J by 14 bases, with 15 bases between. In DNA, the CDR3 is TGTGCCAGCAGTGAACCCCCGGGTACGATTACCTTC. It codes for CASSEPPGTITF. Variable domain in full (rest from reference TRBV2 and TRBJ1-2): EPEVTQTPSHQVTQMGQEVILRCVPISNHLYFYWYRQILGQKVEFLVSFYNNEISEKSEIFDDQFSVERPDGSNFTLKIRSTKLEDSAMYFCASSEPPGTITFGSGTRLTVV.